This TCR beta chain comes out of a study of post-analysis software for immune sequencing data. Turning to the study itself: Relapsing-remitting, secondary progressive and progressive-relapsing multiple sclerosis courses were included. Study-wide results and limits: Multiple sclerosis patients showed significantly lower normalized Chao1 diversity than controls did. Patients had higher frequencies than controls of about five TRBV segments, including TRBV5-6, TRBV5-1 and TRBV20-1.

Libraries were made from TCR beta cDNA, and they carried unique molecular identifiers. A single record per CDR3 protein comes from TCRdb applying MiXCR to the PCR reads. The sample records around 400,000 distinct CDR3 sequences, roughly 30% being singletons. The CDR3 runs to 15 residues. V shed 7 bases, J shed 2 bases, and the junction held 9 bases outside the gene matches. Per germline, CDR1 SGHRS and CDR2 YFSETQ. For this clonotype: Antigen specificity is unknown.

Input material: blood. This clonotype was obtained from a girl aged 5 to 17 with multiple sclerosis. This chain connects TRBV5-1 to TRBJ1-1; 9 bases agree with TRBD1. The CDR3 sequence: CASGEQGAGNTEAFF. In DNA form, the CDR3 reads TGCGCCAGCGGGGAACAGGGGGCAGGAAACACTGAAGCTTTCTTT. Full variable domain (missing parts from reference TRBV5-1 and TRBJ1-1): KAGVTQTPRYLIKTRGQQVTLSCSPISGHRSVSWYQQTPGQGLQFLFEYFSETQRNKGNFPGRFSGRQFSNSRSEMNVSTLELGDSALYLCASGEQGAGNTEAFFGQGTRLTVV.